The 3 T cell receptor beta chains reported below all come from one sample, sequenced in a study of OX40 agonist ivuxolimab in advanced cancers. The protocol was immunoSEQ multiplex PCR, while the TCRdb copy is restricted to in-frame clones and leaves out a portion. The data hold tens of thousands of clones, with approximately 86% observed a single time. Sequencing used CD4+ or CD8+ T cells sorted from blood, obtained in a trial of the OX40 agonist ivuxolimab. These receptors were collected from an adult with an advanced solid tumor such as melanoma, head and neck, liver or kidney cancer.

The rearrangement uses TRBV7-9 and TRBJ1-4; D gene ambiguous. Germline V CDR1 and CDR2: SEHNR, FQNEAQ (reference sequence). V was pared by 6 bases and J by 0 bases, with 8 bases between. CDR3 length: 14 residues. The CDR3 DNA reads as TGTGCCAGCAGTCCGCGTGCAACTAATGAAAAACTGTTTTTT. This gives the protein CASSPRATNEKLFF.

This sequence joins TRBV7-9 and TRBJ2-2, with D unresolved. With 5 bases removed from V and 0 bases from J, the gap between germline ends came to 16 bases. Per germline, CDR1 SEHNR and CDR2 FQNEAQ (reference sequence). The CDR3 is 17 residues long. The CDR3 DNA reads as TGTGCCAGCAGCGACCCGGGTGGCAGCCCGAACACCGGGGAGCTGTTTTTT. Protein sequence: CASSDPGGSPNTGELFF. Filled out from reference TRBV7-9 and TRBJ2-2, the complete variable domain reads DTGVSQNPRHKITKRGQNVTFRCDPISEHNRLYWYRQTLGQGPEFLTYFQNEAQLEKSRLLSDRFSAERPKGSFSTLEIQRTEQGDSAMYLCASSDPGGSPNTGELFFGEGSRLTVL.

The rearrangement links TRBV29-1 to TRBJ2-6, with D uncertain. Germline assignment: CDR1 SQVTM and CDR2 ANQGSEA. The CDR3 runs to 13 residues. Trimming removed 4 bases from V and 4 bases from J, with 8 bases in between. The CDR3 region is CSVGTQGANVLTF. The CDR3 region has the DNA TGCAGCGTTGGAACACAGGGGGCCAACGTCCTGACTTTC. The whole variable domain, remainder taken from reference TRBV29-1 and TRBJ2-6, is SAVISQKPSRDICQRGTSLTIQCQVDSQVTMMFWYRQQPGQSLTLIATANQGSEATYESGFVIDKFPISRPNLTFSTLTVSNMSPEDSSIYLCSVGTQGANVLTFGAGSRLTVL.